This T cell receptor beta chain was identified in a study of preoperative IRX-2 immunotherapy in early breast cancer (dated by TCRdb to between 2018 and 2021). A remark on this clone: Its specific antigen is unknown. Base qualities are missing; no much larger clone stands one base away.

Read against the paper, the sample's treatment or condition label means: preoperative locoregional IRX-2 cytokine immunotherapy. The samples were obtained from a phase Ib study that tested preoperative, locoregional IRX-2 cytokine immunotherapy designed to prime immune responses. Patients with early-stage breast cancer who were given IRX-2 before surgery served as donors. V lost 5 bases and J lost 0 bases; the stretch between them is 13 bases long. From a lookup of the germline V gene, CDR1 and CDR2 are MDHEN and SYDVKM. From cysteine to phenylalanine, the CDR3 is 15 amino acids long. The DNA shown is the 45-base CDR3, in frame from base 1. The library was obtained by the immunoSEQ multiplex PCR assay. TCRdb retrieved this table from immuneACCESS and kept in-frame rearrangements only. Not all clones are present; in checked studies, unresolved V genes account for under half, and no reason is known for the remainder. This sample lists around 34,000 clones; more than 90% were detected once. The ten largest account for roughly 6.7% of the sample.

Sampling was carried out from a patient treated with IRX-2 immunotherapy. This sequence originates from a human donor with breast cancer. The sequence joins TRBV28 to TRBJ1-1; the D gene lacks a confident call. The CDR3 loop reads CASSPPMVVNTEAFF. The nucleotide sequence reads TGTGCCAGCAGTCCCCCCATGGTGGTGAACACTGAAGCTTTCTTT.